These T cell receptor beta chains were read from a single sample in a study of T cell responses to AZD1222 COVID-19 vaccine. TCRdb keeps only in-frame clones here, not all; method: immunoSEQ multiplex PCR. The profile shows 200,000 or so clones, 75% to 90% of them singletons. The source was peripheral blood, collected on day 0 of AZD1222 vaccination. These receptors were obtained from an adult in good health. CDR3s include the opening cysteine and the closing phenylalanine or tryptophan. The D gene is left open where the match is weak. Size values are once, few and many counts, or a class for expanded clones, and some rows have none.

d_gene,abundance,j_gene,v_gene,CDR3aa,CDR3nt
TRBD2,-,TRBJ2-1,TRBV25-1,CASEVASGKYNEQFF,TGTGCCAGCGAAGTGGCTAGCGGAAAGTACAATGAGCAGTTCTTC
-,-,TRBJ2-5,TRBV5-6,CASSLGQIQETQYF,TGTGCCAGCAGCTTGGGGCAGATCCAAGAGACCCAGTACTTC
-,-,TRBJ2-2,TRBV19,CAARGSGTGELFF,TGTGCCGCTAGGGGGTCCGGGACCGGGGAGCTGTTTTTT
-,-,TRBJ1-6,TRBV18,CASSQSSYNSPLHF,TGTGCCAGCTCCCAGAGCTCCTATAATTCACCCCTCCACTTT
TRBD1,-,TRBJ1-5,TRBV2,CASTGQGWNQPQHF,TGTGCCAGCACTGGACAGGGGTGGAATCAGCCCCAGCATTTT
-,-,TRBJ1-4,TRBV7-9,CASSFETNEKLFF,TGTGCCAGCAGCTTCGAAACTAATGAAAAACTGTTTTTT
-,-,TRBJ1-3,TRBV29-1,CSVVPGSLNTIYF,TGCAGCGTTGTCCCGGGTTCACTCAACACCATATATTTT
-,-,TRBJ1-6,TRBV2,CASRVRGSSYNSPLHF,TGTGCCAGCAGAGTGCGCGGGAGCTCCTATAATTCACCCCTCCACTTT
-,-,TRBJ1-1,TRBV11-3,CASSLGTRSTEAFF,TGTGCCAGCAGCTTAGGGACCAGGAGCACTGAAGCTTTCTTT
-,-,TRBJ2-7,TRBV18,CASSEGTSTYEQYF,TGTGCCAGCTCAGAAGGGACATCGACCTACGAGCAGTACTTC
-,-,TRBJ1-5,TRBV21-1,CASIIMVGQGYQPQHF,TGTGCCAGCATCATAATGGTAGGACAGGGGTATCAGCCCCAGCATTTT
TRBD1,-,TRBJ1-2,TRBV7-8,CASSSWGTGSYGYTF,TGTGCCAGCAGCTCTTGGGGGACAGGGTCCTATGGCTACACCTTC
-,-,TRBJ1-4,TRBV5-4,CASSFDRRREKLFF,TGTGCCAGCAGCTTCGACAGGAGACGGGAAAAACTGTTTTTT
TRBD2,-,TRBJ2-3,TRBV5-1,CASSPGLAGGRTDTQYF,TGCGCCAGCAGCCCAGGACTAGCGGGAGGGCGTACAGATACGCAGTATTTT
-,-,TRBJ2-3,TRBV20-1,CSASKVDTQYF,TGCAGTGCTAGTAAAGTAGATACGCAGTATTTT
-,-,TRBJ2-2,TRBV12-3/TRBV12-4,CASSLSYTGELFF,TGTGCCAGCAGTTTAAGCTACACCGGGGAGCTGTTTTTT
-,few,TRBJ2-5,TRBV12-3/TRBV12-4,CASGVNQETQYF,TGTGCCAGCGGCGTCAATCAAGAGACCCAGTACTTC
TRBD1,once,TRBJ1-5,TRBV6-5,CASSRGTASNQPQHF,TGTGCCAGCAGCCGTGGGACAGCGAGCAATCAGCCCCAGCATTTT
TRBD1,-,TRBJ2-7,TRBV6-5,CASRAGQGAWEGQYF,TGTGCCAGCAGAGCTGGACAGGGGGCCTGGGAGGGGCAGTACTTC
TRBD2,-,TRBJ2-1,TRBV18,CASSPGLADEQFF,TGTGCCAGCTCACCGGGACTAGCGGATGAGCAGTTCTTC
-,-,TRBJ2-7,TRBV3-1/TRBV3-2,CASSQEGVYEQYF,TGTGCCAGCAGCCAAGAGGGAGTGTACGAGCAGTACTTC
-,few,TRBJ1-1,TRBV10-2,CASRLDRNTEAFF,TGCGCCAGCAGATTGGACAGGAACACTGAAGCTTTCTTT
-,-,TRBJ1-5,TRBV5-6,CASSLKVGNSNQPQHF,TGTGCCAGCAGCTTAAAGGTTGGGAATAGCAATCAGCCCCAGCATTTT
-,-,TRBJ1-5,TRBV2,CASRGGENQPQHF,TGTGCCAGCCGTGGCGGGGAAAATCAGCCCCAGCATTTT
-,-,TRBJ1-1,TRBV3-1/TRBV3-2,CASSQNPGIEAFF,TGTGCCAGCAGCCAGAACCCAGGGATAGAAGCTTTCTTT
-,-,TRBJ2-6,TRBV5-1,CASSLGGPGANVLTF,TGCGCCAGCAGCTTGGGAGGCCCTGGGGCCAACGTCCTGACTTTC